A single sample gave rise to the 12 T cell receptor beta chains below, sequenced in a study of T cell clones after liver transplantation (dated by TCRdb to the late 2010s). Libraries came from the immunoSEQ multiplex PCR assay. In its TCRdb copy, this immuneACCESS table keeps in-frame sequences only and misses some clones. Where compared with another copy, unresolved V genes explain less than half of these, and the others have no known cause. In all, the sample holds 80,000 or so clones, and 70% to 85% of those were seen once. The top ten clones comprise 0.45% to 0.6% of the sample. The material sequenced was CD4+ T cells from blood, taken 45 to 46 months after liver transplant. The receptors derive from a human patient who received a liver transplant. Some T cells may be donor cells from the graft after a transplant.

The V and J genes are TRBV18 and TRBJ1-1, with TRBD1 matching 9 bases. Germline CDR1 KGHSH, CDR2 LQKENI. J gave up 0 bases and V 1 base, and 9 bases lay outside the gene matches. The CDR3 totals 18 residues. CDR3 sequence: CASSPRVSGTGMNTEAFF. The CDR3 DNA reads TGTGCCAGCTCACCACGAGTTTCCGGGACAGGGATGAACACTGAAGCTTTCTTT. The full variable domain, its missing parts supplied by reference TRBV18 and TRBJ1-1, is NAGVMQNPRHLVRRRGQEARLRCSPMKGHSHVYWYRQLPEEGLKFMVYLQKENIIDESGMPKERFSAEFPKEGPSILRIQQVVRGDSAAYFCASSPRVSGTGMNTEAFFGQGTRLTVV.

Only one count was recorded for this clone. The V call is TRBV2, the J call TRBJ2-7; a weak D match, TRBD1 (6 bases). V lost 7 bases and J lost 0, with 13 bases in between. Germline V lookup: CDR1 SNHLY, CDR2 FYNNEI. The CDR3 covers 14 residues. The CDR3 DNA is TGTGCCAGCAAATTGACAGGAAACTCCTACGAGCAGTACTTC. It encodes CASKLTGNSYEQYF.

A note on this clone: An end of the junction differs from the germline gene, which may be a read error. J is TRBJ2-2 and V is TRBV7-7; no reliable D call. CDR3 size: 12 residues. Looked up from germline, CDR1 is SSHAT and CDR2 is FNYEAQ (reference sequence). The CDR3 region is CASSPHTGELFF. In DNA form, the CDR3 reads TGTGCTAGCAGCCCCCACACCGGGGAGCTGTTTTTT.

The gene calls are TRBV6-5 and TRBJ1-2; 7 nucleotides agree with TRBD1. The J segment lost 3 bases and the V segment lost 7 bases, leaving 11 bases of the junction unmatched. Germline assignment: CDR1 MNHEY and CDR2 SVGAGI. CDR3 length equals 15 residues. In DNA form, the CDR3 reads TGTGCCAGCACCTCCAGACAGGGAGGATACTATGGCTACACCTTC. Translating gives CASTSRQGGYYGYTF.

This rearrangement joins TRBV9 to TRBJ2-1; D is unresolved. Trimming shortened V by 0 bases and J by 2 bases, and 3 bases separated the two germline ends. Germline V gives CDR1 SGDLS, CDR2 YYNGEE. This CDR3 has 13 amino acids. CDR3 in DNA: TGTGCCAGCAGCGTAGCGACCTACAATGAGCAGTTCTTC. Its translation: CASSVATYNEQFF.

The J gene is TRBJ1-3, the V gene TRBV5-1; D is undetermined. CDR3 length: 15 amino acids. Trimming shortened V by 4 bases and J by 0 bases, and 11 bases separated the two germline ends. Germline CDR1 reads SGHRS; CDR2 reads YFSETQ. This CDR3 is CASSPDTISGNTIYF. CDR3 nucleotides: TGCGCCAGCAGCCCCGACACCATCTCTGGAAACACCATATATTTT.

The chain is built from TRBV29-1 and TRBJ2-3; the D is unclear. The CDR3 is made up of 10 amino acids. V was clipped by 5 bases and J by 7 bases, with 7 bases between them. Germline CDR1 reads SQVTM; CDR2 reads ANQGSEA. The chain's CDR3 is CSVTGHTQYF. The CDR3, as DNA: TGCAGCGTTACGGGCCATACGCAGTATTTT.

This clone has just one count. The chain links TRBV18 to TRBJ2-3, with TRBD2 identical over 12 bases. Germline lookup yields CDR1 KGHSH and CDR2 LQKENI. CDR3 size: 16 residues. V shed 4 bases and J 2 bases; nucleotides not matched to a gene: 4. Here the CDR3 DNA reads TGTGCCAGCTCACTCGGACTAGCGGGAAACACAGATACGCAGTATTTT. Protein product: CASSLGLAGNTDTQYF.

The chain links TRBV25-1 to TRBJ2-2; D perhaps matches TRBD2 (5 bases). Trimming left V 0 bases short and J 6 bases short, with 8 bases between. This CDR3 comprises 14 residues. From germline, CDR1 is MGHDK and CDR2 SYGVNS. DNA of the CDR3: TGTGCCAGCAGTGAATATCCTAGCTCCGGGGAGCTGTTTTTT. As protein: CASSEYPSSGELFF.

For the CDR3, the DNA is TGCGCCAGCAGCTTGACTAGCGGGAGTCGTCAAGAGACCCAGTACTTC. It codes for CASSLTSGSRQETQYF. The rearrangement uses TRBV5-1 and TRBJ2-5; TRBD2 matches 11 bases. The germline gives CDR1 SGHRS, CDR2 YFSETQ. This CDR3 has 16 residues. J lost 2 bases, V lost 1 base, and 4 bases had no gene match. Full variable domain (outside the CDR3, taken from reference TRBV5-1 and TRBJ2-5): KAGVTQTPRYLIKTRGQQVTLSCSPISGHRSVSWYQQTPGQGLQFLFEYFSETQRNKGNFPGRFSGRQFSNSRSEMNVSTLELGDSALYLCASSLTSGSRQETQYFGPGTRLLVL.

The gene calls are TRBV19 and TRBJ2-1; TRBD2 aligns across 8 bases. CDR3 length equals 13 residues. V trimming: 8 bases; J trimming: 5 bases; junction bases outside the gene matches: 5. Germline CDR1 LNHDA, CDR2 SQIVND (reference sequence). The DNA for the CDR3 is TGTGCCAGTGGGAGACTAGCGAACAATGAGCAGTTCTTC. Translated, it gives CASGRLANNEQFF.

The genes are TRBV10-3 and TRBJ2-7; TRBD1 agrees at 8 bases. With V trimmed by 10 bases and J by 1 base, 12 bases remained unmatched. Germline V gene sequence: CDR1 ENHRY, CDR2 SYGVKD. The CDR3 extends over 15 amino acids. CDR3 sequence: CATLTTGVTSYEQYF. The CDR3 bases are TGTGCCACCTTAACGACAGGGGTAACTTCCTACGAGCAGTACTTC.